This T cell receptor (beta chain) was sequenced for a study of T cells expressing NK-cell markers (dated by TCRdb to the early 2020s). In the study overall: In sorted CD3+CD56+NKG2C+, CD3+CD56+NKG2C- and CD3+CD56-NKG2C+ T-cell subsets from several donors, TCR beta-chain repertoires were profiled. Of the eight sequenced donors, seven were found to be HCMV-seropositive and one was found to be HCMV-seronegative. The eight sequenced donors were randomly selected healthy volunteers, three men and five women. Sequencing of the libraries produced 2 x 150 bp reads on Illumina HiSeq 2000/2500, MiSeq or NextSeq. What the study reported, not specific to this receptor: Whether the expanded NKG2C-expressing T cell clones were specific for HCMV antigens remained unclear. Those dominant clonotypes were again the most abundant among CD3+CD56-NKG2C+ cells in a handful of donors, at about 28.3-60.1%. In a handful of donors, the dominant CD3+CD56+NKG2C+ clonotypes ranked among the top 10 CD8+ clonotypes, making up about 1.0-8% of CD8+ T cells.

HCMV-specific IgG was detected in serum with a commercial ELISA kit to determine HCMV serostatus. Peripheral blood mononuclear cells were isolated from blood by Ficoll density gradient centrifugation. Regarding this clonotype: It lacks a known antigen.

From its cysteine to its phenylalanine, the CDR3 spans 14 amino acids. No DNA appears here. CDR1 SEHNR and CDR2 FQNEAQ were looked up in the germline V gene (reference sequence). The listed sequencing device is Illumina HiSeq 2000. TCR beta cDNA libraries were made by 5'RACE template switching that added a universal primer site and unique molecular identifiers. cDNA synthesis was primed from the TCR beta constant segment, followed by two successive PCR amplification steps. In the authors' own workflow: MIGEC was used to demultiplex reads and group the reads by UMI, and MiTCR was used to assemble and quantify clonotypes. To exclude erroneous sequences, any TCR cDNA sequence not supported by at least two reads was discarded. Downstream repertoire analysis used the tcR package, and clonotypes were matched across fractions by CDR3 nucleotide sequence plus V segment. VDJmatch was used to annotate antigen specificity against VDJdb, with one amino acid substitution in CDR3 allowed. TCRdb reprocessed the reads and lists each CDR3 protein sequence as a single entry, with no DNA. TCRdb, not the original authors, processed these V and J calls. The table for this sample records over 200,000 distinct CDR3 sequences. The top ten hold around 0.4% of the sample.

The clonotype was recovered from a man in his late teens or twenties in good health. Donor details come from another sample of the same person, matched by shared clones. Recombination connected TRBV7-9 to TRBJ2-1. Sequencing was carried out using blood T cells: a sorted CD56 or NKG2C T cell subset, CD4+ or CD8+ T cells, or bulk PBMC T cells (not recorded which). The CDR3 here reads CASSLPELYNEQFF.